This T cell receptor beta chain was sequenced in a study of early stage breast cancer tumors (dated by TCRdb to about 2017). Regarding the research as a whole: Of the roughly 15 invasive breast tumors, roughly eleven were found to be estrogen receptor-positive, progesterone receptor-positive and HER2-negative. The average read coverage per sample was approximately 9.9-fold. Most of the 12 ER+/PR+/HER2- tumors were invasive ductal carcinomas, while the other four were invasive lobular carcinomas. A total of 2,651,842 templates, representing some 1 million unique clonotypes, were detected across all samples. What the work shows at the level of the full study, not this receptor alone: Enriched TCRB sequences shared across patients were found to be mostly commonly generated sequences that were unlikely to play an important role in the tumor microenvironment. Because the cohort was small, a breakdown by tumor subtype could not be done. Repertoires from blood resembled normal breast more closely than tumor, and using blood as a reference for each tissue separated tumor from normal in about 90% of the 16 patients. Sequencing bulk genomic DNA from unsorted cells could not capture chain pairing or functional markers like CD4, CD8 and FOXP3. Tumors showed around 2.5-fold higher T cell density and higher clonality than adjacent normal breast tissue.

About 18-55 mg of tumor tissue was diced and typically yielded more than 2.5 ug of DNA. The study profiled bulk TCR beta-chain repertoires in matched peripheral blood, tumor and adjacent normal breast tissue taken from over 15 patients with early-stage breast cancer. Following resection, visually identified tumor tissue was excised and transferred into prechilled RNAlater. Tumor tissue (about 19-55 mg) was diced and homogenized in RLTplus buffer with beta-mercaptoethanol and antifoaming agent using a TissueLyser II. The Qiagen AllPrep DNA/RNA Mini kit was used for genomic DNA extraction. V sheds 0 bases and J sheds 8 bases, leaving 20 bases between their ends. The cysteine opens and the phenylalanine closes a CDR3 of 18 amino acids. The CDR3 DNA has 54 bases and is translated from base 1. With regard to this clone: Its cognate antigen has yet to be identified. Base qualities are not provided; no much larger clone lies one nucleotide away.

Every sample was amplified as two independent genomic DNA replicates, using roughly 0.5 ug for blood and about 1.6 ug for tumor or normal breast. Following the manufacturer's instructions, the ImmunoSeq Intro kit was used to carry out TCRB sequencing on genomic DNA. Multiplex PCR was run for roughly 29 cycles using proprietary primers and spike-in control sequences for absolute quantification. An 87-bp fragment spanning the CDR3 and flanking V and J genes was sequenced with single-end 150-bp reads. Seven samples, with two replicates for each sample, were multiplexed per lane of an Illumina MiSeq using version 3.0 chemistry. Processing in the source paper ran as follows. Raw data were processed with the vendor's proprietary pipeline, and both replicates were merged into a single result per sample. To define clonotypes, the study grouped productive rearrangements that shared the V-gene family, CDR3 amino acid sequence and J-gene segment. Clonality was computed as 1 minus the normalized Shannon entropy (Pielou evenness) of TCRB abundances. T cell density was estimated by dividing total templates by the number of input cells inferred from the DNA input amount. Total repertoire diversity and clonality were estimated with Recon using default parameters. A clonotype counted as tumor-enriched if its abundance in tumor exceeded 0.1% and was at least 32-fold higher than its abundance in normal breast. Held by TCRdb, this immuneACCESS table contains in-frame sequences only and omits some clones. Under half of the omission traces to an unresolved V gene where checked; the cause of the rest is unknown. V and J calls and clone size follow that table, whereas D and trimming were derived from the DNA. This sample is represented by about 34,000 clones; around 75% of them were singletons. 10% of the sample rests with the top ten.

The sample consisted of breast tumor tissue. The source of this sequence is a person in their twenties or thirties with breast cancer. The sequence joins TRBV23-1 to TRBJ1-6; the D gene is possibly TRBD1, with 5 bases matching. TRBV23-1 is flagged as an ORF with uncertain function. The CDR3: CASSQSVKDDSSDSPLHF. At the DNA level, the sequence is TGCGCCAGCAGTCAATCGGTTAAAGATGACAGTTCAGATTCACCCCTCCACTTT.